The 5 T cell receptor beta chains below come from one sample, sequenced in a study of T cell responses to AZD1222 COVID-19 vaccine. Clones were read by immunoSEQ multiplex PCR, and TCRdb kept only the in-frame ones, dropping some. In the table there are 130,000 or so clones, about 91% of which are singletons. Specimen: peripheral blood, collected 28 days after the second AZD1222 dose. The receptor set was obtained from an adult who received the AZD1222 COVID-19 vaccine.

The J gene is TRBJ2-1, the V gene TRBV7-9; the D gene is possibly TRBD1 (6 bases). Trimming took 5 bases from V and 7 from J, leaving 18 bases between them. This CDR3 spans 15 amino acids. Germline assignment: CDR1 SEHNR and CDR2 FQNEAQ (reference sequence). CDR3 DNA sequence: TGTGCCAGCAGCCCGCCCGGGACACCCATGAATGAGCAGTTCTTC. It is translated as CASSPPGTPMNEQFF. Full variable domain (rest looked up from reference TRBV7-9 and TRBJ2-1): DTGVSQNPRHKITKRGQNVTFRCDPISEHNRLYWYRQTLGQGPEFLTYFQNEAQLEKSRLLSDRFSAERPKGSFSTLEIQRTEQGDSAMYLCASSPPGTPMNEQFFGPGTRLTVL.

J is TRBJ2-3 and V is TRBV19; 12 positions match TRBD2. The germline V gene encodes CDR1 LNHDA and CDR2 SQIVND (reference sequence). The CDR3 runs 17 residues. Unmatched junction bases numbered 8, after V lost 6 bases and J lost 1 base. Here the CDR3 reads CASSPRRTSGGTDTQYF. For the CDR3, the DNA is TGTGCCAGTAGCCCAAGGCGGACTAGCGGGGGCACAGATACGCAGTATTTT.

This chain links TRBV19 with TRBJ1-6; the D gene is possibly TRBD1 (6 bases). Trimming removed 1 base from V and 7 bases from J, with 8 bases in between. Germline loops: CDR1 LNHDA, CDR2 SQIVND (reference sequence). This CDR3 is 14 amino acids long. The CDR3 reads CASSIGGGNSPLHF. CDR3 sequence (DNA): TGTGCCAGTAGTATAGGGGGGGGCAATTCACCCCTCCACTTT.

V gene TRBV6-1 combines with J gene TRBJ1-3; D not certain. Germline CDR1 is MNHNS and CDR2 is SASEGT. Trimming took 1 base from V and 0 from J, leaving 7 bases between them. The CDR3 totals 15 residues. The CDR3 reads CASSEEESSGNTIYF. DNA for the CDR3: TGTGCCAGCAGTGAAGAAGAGAGCTCTGGAAACACCATATATTTT.

The chain couples TRBV6-2 or TRBV6-3 to TRBJ2-1, with D unresolved. This CDR3 is built from 16 residues. Germline loops: CDR1 MNHEY, CDR2 SVGEGT. The ends were cut back, 4 bases at V and 9 bases at J, with 22 bases in the middle. CDR3 sequence: CASSSYLPSGSGEQFF. CDR3 sequence (DNA): TGTGCCAGCAGTTCGTACTTGCCTAGTGGTTCGGGTGAGCAGTTCTTC.